This T cell receptor (beta chain) is from a study of Ad26.COV2.S vaccination and SARS-CoV-2 variants. The study, taken as a whole, reports: Non-spike TCR breadth did not differ much between vaccine and placebo recipients. Total responses of T cells may have been underestimated by the analyses of TCR breadth and depth.

Stated treatment: around 19 received Ad26.COV2.S at low or high dose, single or two shots; roughly five received placebo; per-sample allocation not given. Day 63 after the first injection of vaccine or placebo was the sampling time. Germline CDR1 MNHNY, CDR2 SVGAGI (reference sequence). The CDR3 is 16 residues long. Deletions cut 6 bases from V and 1 base from J, with 16 bases between. A note on this clone: Its antigen is undetermined.

Some clones are missing from TCRdb's copy, which holds only in-frame ones; the method was immunoSEQ multiplex PCR. The data hold some 390,000 clones, with about 91% observed a single time. Material: peripheral blood, obtained in a trial of Ad26.COV2.S vaccine versus placebo. V gene TRBV6-6 combines with J gene TRBJ2-1; D is possibly TRBD1 (6 bases). This receptor was taken from a person between 18 and 60 years old who received the Ad26.COV2.S COVID-19 vaccine or a placebo. This CDR3 reads CASRRNRVKSYNEQFF. The DNA for the CDR3 is TGTGCCAGCAGACGGAACAGGGTAAAGTCCTACAATGAGCAGTTCTTC.